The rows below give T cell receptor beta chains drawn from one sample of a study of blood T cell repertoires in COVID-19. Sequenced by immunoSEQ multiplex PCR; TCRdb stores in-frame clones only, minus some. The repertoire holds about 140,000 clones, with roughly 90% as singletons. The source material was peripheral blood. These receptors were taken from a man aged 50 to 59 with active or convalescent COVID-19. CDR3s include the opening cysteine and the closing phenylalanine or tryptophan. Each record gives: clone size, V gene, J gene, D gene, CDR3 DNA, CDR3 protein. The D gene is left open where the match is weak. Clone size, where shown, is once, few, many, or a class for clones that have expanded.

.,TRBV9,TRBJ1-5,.,TGTGCCAGCAGCCGGGGTCTAAGCAATCAGCCCCAGCATTTT,CASSRGLSNQPQHF
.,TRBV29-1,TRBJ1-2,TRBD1,TGCAGCGTCGAACAGGGGGCCAGCTACACCTTC,CSVEQGASYTF
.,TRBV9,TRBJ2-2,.,TGTGCCAGCTCAGGGGATGCGAACACCGGGGAGCTGTTTTTT,CASSGDANTGELFF
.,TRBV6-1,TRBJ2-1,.,TGTGCCAGCAGTGAAGCGCTGTTCAGCTCCTACAATGAGCAGTTCTTC,CASSEALFSSYNEQFF
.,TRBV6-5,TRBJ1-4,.,TGTGCCAGCACCGTGACAGCAACTAATGAAAAACTGTTTTTT,CASTVTATNEKLFF
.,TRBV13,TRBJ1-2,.,TGTGCCAGCAGCTTATCCCTCGTCTATGGCTACACCTTC,CASSLSLVYGYTF
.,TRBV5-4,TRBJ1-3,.,TGTGCCAGCAGCTTGAGGGGTGTCTCGGGAAACACCATATATTTT,CASSLRGVSGNTIYF
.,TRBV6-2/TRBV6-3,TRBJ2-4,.,TGTGCCAGCACCCCTACGGGACAAATAAAAACCCAATCCAAAAACATTCAGTACTTC,CASTPTGQIKTQSKNIQYF
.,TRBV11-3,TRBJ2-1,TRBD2,TGTGCCAGCAGTCGCGGACTAGCGGGAGGGCCCATCTACAATGAGCAGTTCTTC,CASSRGLAGGPIYNEQFF
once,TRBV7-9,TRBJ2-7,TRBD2,TGTGCCAGCAGCTTAGGGCTAGCGGGAGGATTCTACGAGCAGTACTTC,CASSLGLAGGFYEQYF
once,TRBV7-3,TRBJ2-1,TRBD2,TGTGCCAGCAGCTTAACGGCGGGAGTGGGCTGGGAGCAGTTCTTC,CASSLTAGVGWEQFF
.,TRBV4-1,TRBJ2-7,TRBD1,TGCGCCAGCAGCCACTCCCTCGGGACAGGCGACGAGCAGTACTTC,CASSHSLGTGDEQYF
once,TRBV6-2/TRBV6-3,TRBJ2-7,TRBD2,TGTGCCAGCAGCGCAGGACTAGGCAGCTCCTACGAGCAGTACTTC,CASSAGLGSSYEQYF
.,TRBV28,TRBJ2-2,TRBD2,TGTGCCAGCAGTTTCGGATTAAGCGGGAGCGGGGAGCTGTTTTTT,CASSFGLSGSGELFF
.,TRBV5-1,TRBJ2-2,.,TGCGCCAGCAGCAGCGCCATAAACACCGGGGAGCTGTTTTTT,CASSSAINTGELFF
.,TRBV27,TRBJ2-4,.,TGTGCCAGCAGTACCAGGGGAGCCAAAAACATTCAGTACTTC,CASSTRGAKNIQYF
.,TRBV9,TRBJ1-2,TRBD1,TGTGCCAGCAGCCGCGGCGGGGACAGGGAGGGCTATGGCTACACCTTC,CASSRGGDREGYGYTF
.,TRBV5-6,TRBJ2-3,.,TGTGCCAGCAGCTTGAGGCAGGGGAGCACAGATACGCAGTATTTT,CASSLRQGSTDTQYF
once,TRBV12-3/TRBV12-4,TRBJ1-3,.,TGTGCCAGCAGCATAGGACAGGGAAACACCATATATTTT,CASSIGQGNTIYF
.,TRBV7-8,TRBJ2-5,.,TGTGCCAGCAGCAGTGGAGGGGTAGAGACCCAGTACTTC,CASSSGGVETQYF
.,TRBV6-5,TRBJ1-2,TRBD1,TGTGCCAGCAGTCCAGTTGACAGGGGGGTTGGCTACACCTTC,CASSPVDRGVGYTF
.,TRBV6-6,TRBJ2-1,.,TGTGCCAGCAGCCCAGGTCACGCTGAGCAGTTCTTC,CASSPGHAEQFF
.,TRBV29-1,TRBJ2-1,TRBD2,TGCAGCGTCTCTAGCGGAGGAGCGTACAATGAGCAGTTCTTC,CSVSSGGAYNEQFF
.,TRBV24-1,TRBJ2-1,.,TGTGCCACCAGTAGAAAGGGGGCGGGGATATACAATGAGCAGTTCTTC,CATSRKGAGIYNEQFF
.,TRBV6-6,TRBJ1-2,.,TGTGCCAGCAGTTACAACGACAGGCCGGCGTATGGCTACACCTTC,CASSYNDRPAYGYTF
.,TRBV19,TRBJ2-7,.,TGTGCCAGTTTTTTTGGAGGCGAGCAGTACTTC,CASFFGGEQYF
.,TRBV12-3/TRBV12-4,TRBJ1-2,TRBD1,TGTGCCAGCAGTCAGGACAGGTTGGCTGGCTACACCTTC,CASSQDRLAGYTF
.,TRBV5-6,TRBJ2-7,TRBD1,TGTGCCAGCAGGCACGGGACAGGGTCTGTCGAGCAGTACTTC,CASRHGTGSVEQYF